This passage covers 9 T cell receptor beta chains from one sample sequenced in a study of CXCR3-negative and CXCR3-positive naive CD8 T cells. For these receptors, no antigen is known. The TRB cDNA libraries were prepared by 5' RACE with UMI labels. TCRdb re-called the 5' RACE reads; one entry per CDR3 protein, DNA not given. The sample's table shows approximately 130,000 distinct CDR3 sequences. Study outcomes and limitations: Researchers report that CXCR3-positive naive cells carry more hydrophobic TRB CDR3s than CXCR3-negative naive cells.

The source material was naive CXCR3+ CD8+ T cells from blood. Regarding subset: CD45RO-CCR7+CD27+CD95- naive CD8+ T cells expressing CXCR3 (TNR3+). All receptors come from a human donor in good health. Some clones in this sample may be carry-over from other donors' samples.

This chain links TRBV27 with TRBJ2-7; without DNA, the TCRdb call of TRBD1 cannot be checked. CDR3 size: 14 residues. Germline CDR1 MNHEY, CDR2 SMNVEV (reference sequence). The CDR3 loop is CASSSRTGVREQYF.

This chain uses TRBV4-2 with TRBJ2-3. Germline V gene sequence: CDR1 LGHNA, CDR2 YNFKEQ. This CDR3 spans 13 amino acids. The CDR3 reads CASSQSMSDTQYF.

The chain is built from TRBV12-3 or TRBV12-4 and TRBJ2-1; the TRBD2 assignment by TCRdb is unverifiable without DNA. CDR3 length: 15 residues. CDR3 sequence reads: CASRPSGRALNEQFF.

V and J are TRBV28 and TRBJ1-2; TCRdb designates TRBD1, a call that cannot be tested without DNA. The germline gives CDR1 MDHEN, CDR2 SYDVKM. The CDR3 spans 13 residues. The CDR3 sequence is CASAGRTDYGYTF.

This rearrangement joins TRBV7-9 to TRBJ2-1; the D call of TRBD2 rests on TCRdb alone, since no DNA is present to check it. The CDR3 extends over 15 amino acids. The germline V gene encodes CDR1 SEHNR and CDR2 FQNEAQ (reference sequence). The CDR3: CAGSLSGRGDNEQFF.

CDR3 loop: CASSLDPQGGSPLHF. The V gene is TRBV11-2, the J gene TRBJ1-6. The CDR3 spans 15 residues. CDR1 is SGHAT, CDR2 FQNNGV, per germline. Combining the CDR3 with reference TRBV11-2 and TRBJ1-6 gives the whole variable domain EAGVAQSPRYKIIEKRQSVAFWCNPISGHATLYWYQQILGQGPKLLIQFQNNGVVDDSQLPKDRFSAERLKGVDSTLKIQPAKLEDSAVYLCASSLDPQGGSPLHFGNGTRLTVT.

The chain links TRBV6-4 to TRBJ2-1; TCRdb designates TRBD1, a call that cannot be tested without DNA. The CDR3 has 14 residues. Germline CDR1 and CDR2: MRHNA and SNTAGT. The CDR3 here is CASSDEGAWNEQFF.

The rearrangement links TRBV7-8 to TRBJ2-7. The CDR3 is 15 amino acids. Germline CDR1 reads SGHVS; CDR2 reads FQNEAQ. CDR3 residues: CASSLVDHGIYEQYF.

CDR3 residues: CSTGGYNEQFF. The chain couples TRBV29-1 to TRBJ2-1; TCRdb calls TRBD1, which cannot be checked without DNA. The CDR3 sequence is 11 residues long. Germline-derived CDR1 and CDR2 are SQVTM and ANQGSEA.